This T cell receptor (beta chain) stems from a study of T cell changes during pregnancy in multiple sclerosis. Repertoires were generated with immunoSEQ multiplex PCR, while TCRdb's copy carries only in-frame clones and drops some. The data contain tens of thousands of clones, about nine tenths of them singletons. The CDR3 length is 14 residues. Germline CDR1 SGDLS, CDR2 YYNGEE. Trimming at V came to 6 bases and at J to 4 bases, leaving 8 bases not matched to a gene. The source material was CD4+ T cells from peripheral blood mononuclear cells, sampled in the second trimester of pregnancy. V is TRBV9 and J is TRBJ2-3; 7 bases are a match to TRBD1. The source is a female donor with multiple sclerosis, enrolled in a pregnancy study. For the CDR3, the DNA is TGTGCCAGCATGAAGGGGGCTAGCTCAGATACGCAGTATTTT. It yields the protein CASMKGASSDTQYF. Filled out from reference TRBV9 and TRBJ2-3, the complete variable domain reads DSGVTQTPKHLITATGQRVTLRCSPRSGDLSVYWYQQSLDQGLQFLIQYYNGEERAKGNILERFSAQQFPDLHSELNLSSLELGDSALYFCASMKGASSDTQYFGPGTRLTVL.